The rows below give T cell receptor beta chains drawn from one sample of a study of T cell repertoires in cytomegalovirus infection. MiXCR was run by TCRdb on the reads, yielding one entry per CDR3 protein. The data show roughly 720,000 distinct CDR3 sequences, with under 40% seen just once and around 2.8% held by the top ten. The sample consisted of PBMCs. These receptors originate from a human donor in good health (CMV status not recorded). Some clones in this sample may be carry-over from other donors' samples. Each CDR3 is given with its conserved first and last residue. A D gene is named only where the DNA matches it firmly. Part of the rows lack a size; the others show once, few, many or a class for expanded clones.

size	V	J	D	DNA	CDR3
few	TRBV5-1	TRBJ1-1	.	TGCGCCAGCAGTAACCCCGAGCAAACCGGGGGGAACACTGAAGCTTTCTTT	CASSNPEQTGGNTEAFF
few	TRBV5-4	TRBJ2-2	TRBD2	TGTGCCAGCAGCGAGGGACTAGCGAACACCGGGGAGCTGTTTTTT	CASSEGLANTGELFF
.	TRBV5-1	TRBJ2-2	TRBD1	TGCGCCAGCAGCGTGACAGGGGATAAGACCGGGGAGCTGTTTTTT	CASSVTGDKTGELFF
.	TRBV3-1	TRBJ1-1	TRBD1	TGTGCCAGCGGACCGGGACAGGGGAGGGCTGAAGCTTTCTTT	CASGPGQGRAEAFF
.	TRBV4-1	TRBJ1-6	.	TGCGCCAGCAGCCCGGGCGAGGGTAGGACACCCCTCCACTTT	CASSPGEGRTPLHF
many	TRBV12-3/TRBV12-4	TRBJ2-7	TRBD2	TGTGCCAGCAGTTTAGACCCCTATGCGAATAGCGGGAGGGCGTGGGAGCAGTACTTC	CASSLDPYANSGRAWEQYF
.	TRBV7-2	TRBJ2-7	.	TGTGCCAGCAGCCCACGCGCGACGTACAAGGAGCAGTACTTC	CASSPRATYKEQYF
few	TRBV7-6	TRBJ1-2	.	TGTGCCAGCAGCTGGATCGAGTACAACTATGGCTACACCTTC	CASSWIEYNYGYTF
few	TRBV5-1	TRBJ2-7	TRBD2	TGCGCCAGCAGCCCAAGCGGGGTCCTCTCCTACGAGCAGTACTTC	CASSPSGVLSYEQYF
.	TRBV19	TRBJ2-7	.	TGTGCCAGTAGTGGATACCACGGGGTCCCTCCCCGCGAGCAGTACTTC	CASSGYHGVPPREQYF
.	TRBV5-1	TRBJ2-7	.	TGCGCCAGCAGCTTGGGACAGGCGGCTTCCTACGAGCAGTACTTC	CASSLGQAASYEQYF
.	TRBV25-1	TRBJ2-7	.	TGTGCCAGCAGTAAGCGACAGGCGGGCTACGAGCAGTACTTC	CASSKRQAGYEQYF
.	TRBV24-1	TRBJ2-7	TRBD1	TGTGCCACCAGTGAAGGGACAGGGGTTAACGAGCAGTACTTC	CATSEGTGVNEQYF
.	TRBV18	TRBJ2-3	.	TGTGCCACCGTTGGACAGCTCGATACGCAGTATTTT	CATVGQLDTQYF
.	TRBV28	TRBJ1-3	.	TGTGCCAGCATTTTATCGTGGGGATCGGGAAACACCATATATTTT	CASILSWGSGNTIYF
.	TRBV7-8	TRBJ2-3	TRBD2	TGTGCCAGCAGCTTAGCTTCTAGCGGGAGGCCAGATACGCAGTATTTT	CASSLASSGRPDTQYF
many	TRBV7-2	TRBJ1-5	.	TGTGCCAGCAGCTTAGGGGGGTTCGATCAGCCCCAGCATTTT	CASSLGGFDQPQHF
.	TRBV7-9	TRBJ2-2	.	TGTGCCAGCAGCTCCCAGACAGTCTCGAACACCGGGGAGCTGTTTTTT	CASSSQTVSNTGELFF
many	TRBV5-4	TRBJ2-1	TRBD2	TGTGCCAGCAGCTTAGGCGGGGGGAGCTCCTACAATGAGCAGTTCTTC	CASSLGGGSSYNEQFF
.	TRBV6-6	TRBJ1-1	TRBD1	TGTGCCAGCAGTTCACCGCGCGACAGGGGAGGCGCTGAAGCTTTCTTT	CASSSPRDRGGAEAFF
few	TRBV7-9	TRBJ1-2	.	TGTGCCAGCAGCCACGCCCCCGCCGGACGGCCTAACTATGGCTACACCTTC	CASSHAPAGRPNYGYTF
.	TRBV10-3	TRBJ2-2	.	TGTGCCATCAGTGAAATGGGTGGTAGCGGGGAGCTGTTTTTT	CAISEMGGSGELFF
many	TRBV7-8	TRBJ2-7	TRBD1	TGTGCCAGCAGCTTAGTACAGGGGGCATCAGGCGAGCAGTACTTC	CASSLVQGASGEQYF
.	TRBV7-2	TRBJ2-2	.	TGTGCCAGCAGCTTAGTAGACAGGTCCTCCGGGGAGCTGTTTTTT	CASSLVDRSSGELFF
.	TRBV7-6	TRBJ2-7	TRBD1	TGTGCCAGCAGCTCTGGGCGCGGGACAGGGACCGGTTACGAGCAGTACTTC	CASSSGRGTGTGYEQYF
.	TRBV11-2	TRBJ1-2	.	TGTGCCAGCAGCACGGGACCCGACGACGACTATGGCTACACCTTC	CASSTGPDDDYGYTF
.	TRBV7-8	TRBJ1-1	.	TGTGCCAGCAGCTATCAGGAAAGCTATAGAATGAACACTGAAGATTTCTTT	CASSYQESYRMNTEDFF
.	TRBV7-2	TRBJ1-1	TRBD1	TGTGCCAGCAGCTTAGAGGTGTCGGGCAGGGGGGCTTTCTTT	CASSLEVSGRGAFF
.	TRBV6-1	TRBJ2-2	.	TGTGCCAGCAAAGCTCGCGGGGTCAACACCGGGGAGCTGTTTTTT	CASKARGVNTGELFF
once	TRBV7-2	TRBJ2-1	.	TGTGCCAGCAGCTTGACTACCGGATGGGCCAATGAGCAGTTCTTC	CASSLTTGWANEQFF
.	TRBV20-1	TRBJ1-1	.	TGCAGTGCTCATGAGGCCGGGGACACTGAAGCTTTCTTT	CSAHEAGDTEAFF
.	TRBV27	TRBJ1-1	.	TGTGCCAGCAGCGGGGATTTATCTGAAGCTTTCTTT	CASSGDLSEAFF
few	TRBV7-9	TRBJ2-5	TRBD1	TGTGCCAGCAGCCCTAACCCGGGACAGGGTGACGGGGAGACCCAGTACTTC	CASSPNPGQGDGETQYF
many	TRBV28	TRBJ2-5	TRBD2	TGTGCCAGCAGTTCGGGGGGTTGGGGTGAGACCCAGTACTTC	CASSSGGWGETQYF
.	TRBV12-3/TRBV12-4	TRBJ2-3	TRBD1	TGTGCCAGCAGGGGGTCTCCAGGGGGTTTAGATACGCAGTATTTT	CASRGSPGGLDTQYF
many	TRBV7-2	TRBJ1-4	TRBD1	TGTGCCAGCAGCTTTCGGGGAGGGGGCGCAACTAATGAAAAACTGTTTTTT	CASSFRGGGATNEKLFF
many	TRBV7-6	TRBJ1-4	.	TGTGCCAGCAGCGCCCGGACCGGAGCAACTAATGAAAAACTGTTTTTT	CASSARTGATNEKLFF
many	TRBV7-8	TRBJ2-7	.	TGTGCCAGCAGCCGGGACGGCTACGAGCAGTACTTC	CASSRDGYEQYF
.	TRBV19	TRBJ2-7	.	TGTGCCAGTAGTACCGGGACCTTGGGGAATTACGAGCAGTACTTC	CASSTGTLGNYEQYF
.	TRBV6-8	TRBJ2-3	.	TGTGCCAGCAGTTACGTGGGGGCTTTAAGGGATACGCAGTATTTT	CASSYVGALRDTQYF
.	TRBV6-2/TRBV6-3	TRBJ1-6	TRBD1	TGTGCCAGTGACGGACAGGATAATTCACCCCTCCACTTT	CASDGQDNSPLHF
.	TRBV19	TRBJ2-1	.	TGTGCCAGTAGTATCTATCCGATATCAGATGAGCAGTTCTTC	CASSIYPISDEQFF
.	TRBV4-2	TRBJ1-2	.	TGTGCCAGCAGCCAAGAGGGGGCTGGTGGCTACACCTTC	CASSQEGAGGYTF
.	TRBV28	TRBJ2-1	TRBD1	TGTGCCAGCAGGTCCGGGACAGGGGTCCACAATGAGCAGTTCTTC	CASRSGTGVHNEQFF
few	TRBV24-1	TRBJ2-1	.	TGTGCCACCAGTTCGTCTGGGACAAGCTACAATGAGCAGTTCTTC	CATSSSGTSYNEQFF
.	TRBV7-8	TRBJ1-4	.	TGTGCCAGCAGCTTAACCCCCAGCAGGGAAAAACTGTTTTTT	CASSLTPSREKLFF
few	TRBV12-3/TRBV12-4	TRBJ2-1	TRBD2	TGTGCCAGCAGGAGCGGGGGGGCAGCGAATGAGCAGTTCTTC	CASRSGGAANEQFF
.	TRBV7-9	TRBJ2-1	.	TGTGCCAGCAGCTTTGCGTCAGGGGAATATGAGCAGTTCTTC	CASSFASGEYEQFF
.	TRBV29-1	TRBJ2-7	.	TGCAGCGTCGCCGGGACGGTCTACGAGCAGTACTTC	CSVAGTVYEQYF
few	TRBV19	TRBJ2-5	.	TGTGCCAGTAGTAAGCGGGCGCAAGAGACCCAGTACTTC	CASSKRAQETQYF
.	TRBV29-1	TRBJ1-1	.	TGCAGCGTTGAAGACAGGGGGAACACTGAAGCTTTCTTT	CSVEDRGNTEAFF
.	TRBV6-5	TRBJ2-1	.	TGTGCCAGCAGTTTCCTCCAGGGCCAGGGTATTCATGAGCAGTTCTTC	CASSFLQGQGIHEQFF
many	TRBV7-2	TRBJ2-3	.	TGTGCCAGCAGCTCCGGGACACGGTCCCCAGATACGCAGTATTTT	CASSSGTRSPDTQYF
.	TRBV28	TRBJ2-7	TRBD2	TGTGCCAGTTCAATTGGCGGGAGTTTACACGAGCAGTACTTC	CASSIGGSLHEQYF
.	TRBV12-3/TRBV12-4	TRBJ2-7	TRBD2	TGTGCCAGCTCGACTAGCGGGAGATACGAGCAGTACTTC	CASSTSGRYEQYF
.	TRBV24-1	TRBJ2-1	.	TGTGCCACCAGTGATTCAAGGTTGGGACGGAAGTTCTTC	CATSDSRLGRKFF
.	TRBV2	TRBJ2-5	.	TGTGCCAGCAGTGAAGCGGGAGTGGGAGAGACCCAGTACTTC	CASSEAGVGETQYF